The 7 T cell receptor beta chains below all came from one sample that was sequenced in a study of T cell responses to AZD1222 COVID-19 vaccine. Clones were read by immunoSEQ multiplex PCR, and TCRdb kept only the in-frame ones, dropping some. This sample has about 120,000 clones; 92% occur once, and the top ten carry roughly 2.5%. Material: peripheral blood, obtained 28 days after the second AZD1222 dose. The receptor source for this set is an adult who received the AZD1222 COVID-19 vaccine.

The chain recombines TRBV28 with TRBJ2-1; D not certain. Germline V gene data show CDR1 as MDHEN and CDR2 as SYDVKM. V was pared by 5 bases and J by 9 bases, with 14 bases between. The length of the CDR3 is 13 residues. CDR3 sequence: CASSQNGPGEQFF. The CDR3, as DNA: TGTGCCAGCAGTCAAAACGGGCCGGGTGAGCAGTTCTTC. Filled out from reference TRBV28 and TRBJ2-1, the complete variable domain reads DVKVTQSSRYLVKRTGEKVFLECVQDMDHENMFWYRQDPGLGLRLIYFSYDVKMKEKGDIPEGYSVSREKKERFSLILESASTNQTSMYLCASSQNGPGEQFFGPGTRLTVL.

This clone was picked up one time. The chain is built from TRBV7-9 and TRBJ1-4; D may be TRBD1 (5 bases). Trimming stripped 5 bases from V and 7 bases from J, with 8 bases between. The germline V gene encodes CDR1 SEHNR and CDR2 FQNEAQ (reference sequence). The CDR3 contains 12 residues. The CDR3 bases are TGTGCCAGCAGCCTGGGACGTGAAAAACTGTTTTTT. Translation: CASSLGREKLFF.

The table lists this clone with a few counts. The chain recombines TRBV2 with TRBJ2-4, with D perhaps assigned TRBD1 or TRBD2 (6 bases each). The CDR3 is 16 residues long. Germline CDR1 is SNHLY and CDR2 is FYNNEI. V gave up 4 bases and J gave up 1 base, with 14 bases separating them. The CDR3 here is CASSAGGRAAKNIQYF. The CDR3 DNA sequence: TGTGCCAGCAGTGCTGGGGGGCGGGCGGCCAAAAACATTCAGTACTTC.

This sequence joins TRBV18 and TRBJ2-4, with unresolved D. The V gene lost 3 bases and the J gene lost 3 bases, with 12 bases spanning the gap. The CDR3 sequence is 15 residues long. From germline, CDR1 is KGHSH and CDR2 LQKENI. The CDR3 bases are TGTGCCAGCTCACCCCTTGGGGTGGGCAAAAACATTCAGTACTTC. Protein product: CASSPLGVGKNIQYF.

J is TRBJ1-2 and V is TRBV5-1, with 7 bases lining up with TRBD1. CDR1 and CDR2 (germline): SGHRS, YFSETQ. This CDR3 has 14 residues. The V gene end was trimmed by 4 bases and the J gene end by 2 bases; junction bases not matched to a gene: 5. The CDR3 is CASSRGQTNYGYTF. The CDR3 DNA reads TGCGCCAGCAGCAGGGGACAGACCAACTATGGCTACACCTTC.

The rearrangement joins TRBV5-1 to TRBJ2-7; D is perhaps TRBD2 (6 bases). Germline loops: CDR1 SGHRS, CDR2 YFSETQ. CDR3 length: 10 amino acids. V lost 5 bases to trimming and J lost 7 bases, with 7 bases between them. For the CDR3, the DNA is TGCGCCAGCAGGGAGGGGGAGCAGTACTTC. It is translated as CASREGEQYF.

This chain connects TRBV19 to TRBJ2-1, with D possibly matching TRBD1 (5 bases). Per the germline V gene, CDR1 is LNHDA and CDR2 is SQIVND (reference sequence). Trimming cost V 6 bases and J 7 bases, with 13 bases left between them. There are 13 residues in the CDR3. For the CDR3, the DNA is TGTGCCAGTAGCAGGGCCATATGGAATGAGCAGTTCTTC. Translated: CASSRAIWNEQFF.